This TCR beta chain was recorded in a study of T cell clonotyping in hematopoietic cell transplantation. The CDR3 has 13 amino acids. Germline assignment: CDR1 SNHLY and CDR2 FYNNEI. V was trimmed by 6 bases and J by 0 bases, leaving 8 bases between them. Sequencing was performed with immunoSEQ multiplex PCR; in TCRdb, only in-frame clones are kept and a portion is missing. The table records more than 12,000 clones, 80% to 90% of them present only once. Sequenced material: PBMCs, taken 100 days after allogeneic stem cell transplant. The J gene is TRBJ1-1, the V gene TRBV2, with TRBD1 as a possible D gene (5 bases). This TCR was recovered from a male patient aged 50 to 59 who had an allogeneic stem cell transplant from an unrelated donor, so T cells may come from the graft donor. Some clones in this sample may be carry-over from other donors' samples. The CDR3 sequence is CASSLQVNTEAFF. CDR3 DNA sequence: TGTGCCAGCAGCTTACAGGTGAACACTGAAGCTTTCTTT.